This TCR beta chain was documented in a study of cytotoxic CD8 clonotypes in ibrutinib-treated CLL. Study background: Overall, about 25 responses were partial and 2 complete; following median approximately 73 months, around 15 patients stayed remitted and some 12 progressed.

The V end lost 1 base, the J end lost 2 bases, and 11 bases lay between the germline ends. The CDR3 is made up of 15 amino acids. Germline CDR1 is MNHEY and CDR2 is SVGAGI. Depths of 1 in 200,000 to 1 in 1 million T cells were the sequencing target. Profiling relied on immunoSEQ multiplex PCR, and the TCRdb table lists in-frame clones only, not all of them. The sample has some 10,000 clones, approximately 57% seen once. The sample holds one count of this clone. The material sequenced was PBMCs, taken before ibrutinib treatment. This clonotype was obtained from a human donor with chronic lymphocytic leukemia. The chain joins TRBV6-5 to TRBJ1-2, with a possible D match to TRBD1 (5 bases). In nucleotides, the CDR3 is TGTGCCAGCAGTTACTTGGACAAAAAAAACTATGGCTACACCTTC. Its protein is CASSYLDKKNYGYTF.